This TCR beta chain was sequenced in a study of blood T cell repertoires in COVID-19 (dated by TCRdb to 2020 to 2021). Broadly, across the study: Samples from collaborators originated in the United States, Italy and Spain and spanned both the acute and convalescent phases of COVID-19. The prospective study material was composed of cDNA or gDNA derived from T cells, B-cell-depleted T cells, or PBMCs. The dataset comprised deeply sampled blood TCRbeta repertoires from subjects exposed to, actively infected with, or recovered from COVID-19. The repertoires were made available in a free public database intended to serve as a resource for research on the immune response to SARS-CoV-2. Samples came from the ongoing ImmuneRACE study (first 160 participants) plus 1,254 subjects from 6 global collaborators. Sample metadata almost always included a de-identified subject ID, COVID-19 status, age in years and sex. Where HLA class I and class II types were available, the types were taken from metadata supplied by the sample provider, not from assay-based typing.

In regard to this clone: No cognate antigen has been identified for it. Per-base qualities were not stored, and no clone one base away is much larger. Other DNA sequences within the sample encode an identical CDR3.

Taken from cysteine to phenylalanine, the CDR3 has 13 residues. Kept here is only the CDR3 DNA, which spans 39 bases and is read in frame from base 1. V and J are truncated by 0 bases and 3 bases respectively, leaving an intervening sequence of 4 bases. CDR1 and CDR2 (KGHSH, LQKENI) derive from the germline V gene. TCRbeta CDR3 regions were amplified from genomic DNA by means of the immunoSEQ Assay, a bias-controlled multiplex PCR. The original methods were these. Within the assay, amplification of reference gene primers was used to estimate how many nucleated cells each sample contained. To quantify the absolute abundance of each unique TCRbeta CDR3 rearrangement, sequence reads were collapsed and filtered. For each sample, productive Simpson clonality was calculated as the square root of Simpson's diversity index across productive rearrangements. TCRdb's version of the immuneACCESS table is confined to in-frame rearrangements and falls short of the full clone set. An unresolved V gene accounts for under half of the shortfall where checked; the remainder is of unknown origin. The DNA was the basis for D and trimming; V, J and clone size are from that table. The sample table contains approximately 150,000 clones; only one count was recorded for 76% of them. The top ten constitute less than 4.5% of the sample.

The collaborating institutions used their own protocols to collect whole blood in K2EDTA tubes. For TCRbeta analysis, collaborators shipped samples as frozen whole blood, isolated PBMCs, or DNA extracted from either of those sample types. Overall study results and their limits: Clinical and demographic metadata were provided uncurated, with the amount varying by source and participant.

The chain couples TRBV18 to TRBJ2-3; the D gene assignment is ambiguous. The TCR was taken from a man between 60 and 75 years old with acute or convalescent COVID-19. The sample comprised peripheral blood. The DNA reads TGTGCCAGCTCACCACCTTCTACAGATACGCAGTATTTT. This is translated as CASSPPSTDTQYF.